This TCR beta chain was captured by sequencing in a study of blood T cell repertoires in COVID-19 (dated by TCRdb to the early 2020s). At the level of the whole study: The collaborator samples originated in the United States, Italy and Spain and spanned the acute and convalescent phases of COVID-19. The prospective study material was composed of cDNA or gDNA derived from T cells, B-cell-depleted T cells, or PBMCs. Subjects who had been exposed to COVID-19, were actively infected with it, or had recovered from it provided the deeply sampled blood TCRbeta repertoires that made up the dataset. The repertoires were released in a freely available public database meant as a resource for research on the immune response to SARS-CoV-2. The samples were drawn from the first 160 participants of the ongoing ImmuneRACE study and from 950 to 1,500 subjects provided by 6 global collaborators. A de-identified subject ID, COVID-19 status, age in years and sex were almost always included in the sample metadata. Where available, HLA class I and class II types were obtained from metadata supplied by the sample provider rather than from assay-based typing.

Inclusive of the bounding cysteine and phenylalanine, the CDR3 is 14 residues long. The CDR3 DNA has 42 bases and is translated from base 1. From V the trimming removes 4 bases and from J it removes 4 bases, while the gene matches leave 5 bases of the junction unaccounted for. From the germline V gene, CDR1 is SGHTA and CDR2 is FQGNSA. Broader findings and caveats from the paper: How much clinical and demographic metadata was included differed by source and by participant, and the metadata was provided uncurated.

TCRbeta CDR3 regions were amplified from genomic DNA by means of the immunoSEQ Assay, a bias-controlled multiplex PCR. As for the original processing: Nucleated cell counts per sample were estimated from amplification of reference gene primers within the assay. To quantify the absolute abundance of each unique TCRbeta CDR3 rearrangement, sequence reads were collapsed and filtered. For each sample, productive Simpson clonality was calculated as the square root of Simpson's diversity index across productive rearrangements. The immuneACCESS repertoire file appears here via TCRdb, limited to in-frame rearrangements. These files lack a portion of the clones; in checked studies, under half of the deficit traces to unresolved V genes, and the cause of the others is not known. The V and J calls and clone size come from that table; D and trimming were worked out from the DNA. The sample table records roughly 230,000 clones; about 91% of these occur just once. The top ten clonotypes cover about 4.6% of the sample.

Comments on this clone: What antigen it recognizes has not been identified. No clone much larger than this one lies a single base away; base qualities are absent.

Samples from volunteer blood donors who had recovered from COVID-19 were contributed by a second Seattle source. The collaborating institutions used their own protocols to collect whole blood in K2EDTA tubes. Collaborator samples were shipped for TCRbeta analysis as frozen whole blood, isolated PBMCs, or DNA extracted from either sample type. In this chain, TRBV7-2 is recombined with TRBJ2-3, and 7 junction bases match TRBD1. The TCR originated in a woman aged 40 to 50 who had recovered from COVID-19. Material for sequencing was peripheral blood. Here the CDR3 is given as CASSSRQGADTQYF. Here is the DNA: TGTGCCAGCAGCTCTCGACAGGGCGCAGATACGCAGTATTTT.